This T cell receptor beta chain was captured by sequencing in a study of OX40 agonist ivuxolimab in advanced cancers. Whole-study results and caveats: With doses of 0.1-3.0 mg/kg, partial responders showed among the lowest clonal expansion. CD4+ and CD8+ blood T cells expanded clonally by week 6 at 0.1 to 3.0 mg/kg.

Assay used: immunoSEQ multiplex PCR; TCRdb lists only in-frame clones, some missing. This table has some 100,000 clones, approximately 91% appearing once. Concerning this clone itself: Its target is not known.

This sample comprised CD4+ or CD8+ T cells sorted from blood, obtained in a trial of the OX40 agonist ivuxolimab. This clonotype originated in an adult with an advanced solid tumor such as melanoma, head and neck, liver or kidney cancer.

DNA for the CDR3: TGTGCCAGCAGTCGGGTTCGAGGGGAAAAACTGTTTTTT. Its protein is CASSRVRGEKLFF. The chain employs TRBV6-5 and TRBJ1-4; D gene ambiguous. V lost 5 bases and J 8 bases, leaving 12 bases between the germline ends. Germline V gives CDR1 MNHEY, CDR2 SVGAGI. The CDR3 loop spans 13 amino acids.